The sequence of this TCR delta chain was determined in a study of gamma-delta T cells after stem cell transplantation. TCRdb fed the RT-PCR reads to CATT. The table has fewer than 700 delta-chain clones, 7.5% to 9.5% seen once. V was clipped by 2 bases and J by 0 bases; unmatched bases: 30. In germline, CDR1 is TSWWSYY, CDR2 QGS. The CDR3 runs 26 residues. This clone is large by share. The material sequenced was gamma-delta T cells. The V call is TRDV1, the J call TRDJ1; 13 bases align to TRDD3. The sequence came from a human donor. It is not recorded whose cells these are; they may come from a transplant donor. CDR3 nucleotides: TGTGCTCTTGGGGAATCCCCCTCCTTCCTGCGATGGTACTGGGGGATACGAATGGGGTACACCGATAAACTCATCTTT. Its translation: CALGESPSFLRWYWGIRMGYTDKLIF.